This entry describes one T cell receptor (beta chain). Its antigen is still unknown. TCRdb processed the 5' RACE reads anew with MiXCR; each CDR3 protein has one entry. Altogether approximately 550,000 distinct CDR3 sequences are present, roughly a fifth being singletons, with the ten largest covering roughly 13%. V lost 0 bases to trimming and J lost 9 bases; unmatched junction nucleotides: 13. The CDR3 has 17 residues. From germline, CDR1 is DFQATT and CDR2 SNEGSKA (reference sequence). The data stem from a study of T cells after yellow fever vaccination. Across the whole study: Where fractions had low cell numbers, libraries were prepared from them with the SMART-Seq v4 Ultra Low Input RNA kit. Study findings and constraints: The CD4 and CD8 compartments had a small share of their clonotypes in common.

Sequences were derived from PBMCs, sampled 15 days after the yellow fever booster vaccination. The receptor comes from a young man who received the YFV17D yellow fever vaccine. The J gene is TRBJ2-7, the V gene TRBV20-1, with 14 bases that match TRBD2. The CDR3 DNA follows: TGCAGTGCTAGAGACCCTTCCGGGACTAGCGGGAGCGGGGGGCAGTACTTC. This encodes CSARDPSGTSGSGGQYF.